This TCR beta chain was captured by sequencing in a study of cytomegalovirus exposure and HLA in healthy donors. Study-level points and caveats: In a later analysis, DRB1 alleles had the most associated TCRs; HLA-C alleles the fewest.

With 60 Vbeta and 13 Jbeta primers, the PCR was carried out. The assay was immunoSEQ multiplex PCR, and TCRdb's table has in-frame clones only and misses some. The sample holds just over 200,000 clones, around 86% seen once. Turning to this clone: Its antigen is undetermined.

Unmatched junction bases numbered 7, after V lost 3 bases and J lost 5 bases. CDR1 SNHLY and CDR2 FYNNEI come from the germline V gene. The CDR3 has 17 residues. The chain couples TRBV2 to TRBJ2-1; 13 nucleotides line up with TRBD2. The sequencing input was PBMCs. This TCR was sampled from a woman aged 40-49 years in good health and CMV-seronegative. CDR3 region: CASSDTRGLAGNNEQFF. The CDR3, as DNA: TGTGCCAGCAGTGATACCCGGGGACTAGCGGGAAACAATGAGCAGTTCTTC.